These 11 T cell receptor beta chains were sequenced from one sample in a study of vaccination effects on CD4 cells after COVID-19. Clones were read by immunoSEQ multiplex PCR, and TCRdb kept only the in-frame ones, dropping some. The table lists roughly 16,000 clones, more than 75% of them singletons, with approximately 19% in the top ten. The ViraFEST assay expanded antigen-specific CD4+ T cells with viral peptide pools before sequencing. CD4+ T cells were isolated after about nine days of culture. Vaccination of participants consisted of two doses of either the BNT162b2 or mRNA-1273 vaccine. No antigen is known for these receptors. Sequencing was performed on CD4+ T cells from PBMCs cultured with HCoV-NL63 spike peptides, taken after COVID-19 vaccination. The receptors stem from a human donor who received a COVID-19 vaccine.

The chain joins TRBV3-1 (or the pseudogene TRBV3-2) to TRBJ2-6; D may be TRBD1 (5 bases). Germline lookup yields CDR1 LGHDT and CDR2 YNNKEL (reference sequence). The CDR3 is made up of 15 amino acids. V was pared by 4 bases and J by 1 base, with 8 bases between. The CDR3 loop is CASSPRQSGANVLTF. CDR3 coding DNA: TGTGCCAGCAGCCCCCGACAGTCTGGGGCCAACGTCCTGACTTTC.

This clone has a single count. The chain has TRBV7-9 and TRBJ1-4, with D possibly TRBD1 on 6 matching bases. The germline CDR1 and CDR2 sequences are SEHNR and FQNEAQ (reference sequence). The V end lost 5 bases, the J end lost 0 bases, and 10 bases lay between the germline ends. This CDR3 is built from 15 residues. The CDR3 region is CASSPRGPTNEKLFF. In DNA, the CDR3 is TGTGCCAGCAGCCCCCGGGGGCCAACTAATGAAAAACTGTTTTTT.

The chain uses TRBV25-1 and TRBJ1-2, with D perhaps matching TRBD1 (6 bases). Trimming took 4 bases from V and 9 from J, leaving 9 bases between them. Germline CDR1 MGHDK, CDR2 SYGVNS. The CDR3 loop spans 11 amino acids. CDR3 bases: TGTGCCAGCAGTGCGACAGGTCGCTACACCTTC. Translated, it gives CASSATGRYTF.

The V gene is TRBV4-2, the J gene TRBJ1-2; D is uncertain. V was pared by 4 bases and J by 3 bases, with 12 bases between. Germline V gene lookup returns CDR1 LGHNA and CDR2 YNFKEQ. The CDR3 consists of 14 residues. The CDR3 protein is CASSPLRADYGYTF. In DNA, the CDR3 is TGTGCCAGCAGCCCCCTGAGGGCGGACTATGGCTACACCTTC.

The V call is TRBV6-2 or TRBV6-3, the J call TRBJ1-3; a weak D match, TRBD1 (5 bases). Trimming cost V 5 bases and J 2 bases, with 10 bases left between them. The CDR3 extends over 14 amino acids. Looked up from germline, CDR1 is MNHEY and CDR2 is SVGEGT. CDR3 sequence (DNA): TGTGCCAGCAGTCGGGACGGAACTGGAAACACCATATATTTT. This translates into CASSRDGTGNTIYF.

The chain links TRBV18 to TRBJ2-5; 11 bases agree with TRBD2. CDR1 is KGHSH, CDR2 LQKENI, per germline. V trimming: 3 bases; J trimming: 4 bases; junction bases outside the gene matches: 4. The CDR3 loop spans 15 amino acids. The CDR3 region has the DNA TGTGCCAGCTCACCGTTACTAGCGGGAGCAGAGACCCAGTACTTC. Encoded protein: CASSPLLAGAETQYF.

The rearrangement links TRBV13 to TRBJ2-5; the D is unclear. Germline V gives CDR1 PRHDT, CDR2 FYEKMQ (reference sequence). The V end lost 5 bases, the J end lost 2 bases, and 12 bases lay between the germline ends. The CDR3 is made up of 14 amino acids. CDR3: CASSIGVGQETQYF. The CDR3 DNA sequence: TGTGCCAGCAGCATCGGAGTGGGGCAAGAGACCCAGTACTTC.

The chain employs TRBV7-8 and TRBJ1-6; D is ambiguous. Trimming removed 0 bases at V and 5 bases at J, with 14 bases between. This CDR3 has 17 amino acids. CDR1 and CDR2 from the germline V gene are SGHVS and FQNEAQ. CDR3 DNA sequence: TGTGCCAGCAGCTTAGCAGGCCGCGTTTGGGATAATTCACCCCTCCACTTT. It specifies CASSLAGRVWDNSPLHF.

The chain carries TRBV30 and TRBJ1-2; tentative D call: TRBD1 (6 bases). The CDR3 contains 10 residues. CDR1 GTSNPN and CDR2 SVGIG come from the germline V gene (reference sequence). The V gene lost 5 bases and the J gene lost 8 bases, with 9 bases spanning the gap. The chain's CDR3 is CAWYRDGYTF. The CDR3 DNA is TGTGCCTGGTACAGGGACGGCTACACCTTC.

The chain uses TRBV11-2 and TRBJ2-3; 9 bases map to TRBD1. V shed 8 bases, J shed 1 base, and the junction held 7 bases outside the gene matches. This CDR3 comprises 15 residues. Germline lookup yields CDR1 SGHAT and CDR2 FQNNGV. Here the CDR3 reads CASRHRGRGTDTQYF. For the CDR3, the DNA is TGTGCCAGCCGGCACAGGGGGCGAGGCACAGATACGCAGTATTTT.

The chain links TRBV2 to TRBJ2-7; D may be TRBD1 (5 bases). Trimming removed 4 bases at V and 5 bases at J, with 12 bases between. The length of the CDR3 is 13 residues. CDR1 is SNHLY and CDR2 is FYNNEI in the germline V gene. The CDR3 DNA reads as TGTGCCAGCAGTGCGCCAGGGATTAACGAGCAGTACTTC. It encodes CASSAPGINEQYF.